The sample holds many counts of the clone carrying this T cell receptor (beta chain). The library was built for alpha chains, so this beta chain is an off-target read and its size means little. Stated time point: sample taken at primary tumor resection. Patients with untreated early-stage non-small cell lung cancer, numbering 72, were the donors. No cells were sorted before sequencing. The whole RNA sequenced was extracted from tumor, nontumor lung or frozen PBMC. This entry comes from a study of spatial heterogeneity in lung cancer. TCRdb independently ran MiXCR on the 5' RACE reads; one entry per CDR3 protein. Found here are fewer than 18,000 distinct CDR3 sequences, just over 3.5% of them singletons; the top ten hold approximately 10%. With 2 bases removed from V and 8 bases from J, the gap between germline ends came to 15 bases. CDR3 length: 14 amino acids. In germline, CDR1 is MDHEN, CDR2 SYDVKM.

The sample was normal lung tissue next to the tumor, taken at surgery. The receptor was derived from a male donor with early-stage non-small cell lung cancer. The chain couples TRBV28 to TRBJ1-2; a weak D match, TRBD1 (5 bases). The CDR3 coding sequence is TGTGCCAGCAGTTTACTACAGGTTTCTGGCGGCTACACCTTC. It yields the protein CASSLLQVSGGYTF.